This record looks at one T cell receptor beta chain sequence and its context. Antigen unknown. This sample is drawn from a study of T cell responses to AZD1222 COVID-19 vaccine. Study findings and constraints: Spike-specific TCR depth and breadth grew after two AZD1222 doses. It was only a handful of AZD1222 recipients who were seropositive at baseline.

Assay used: immunoSEQ multiplex PCR; TCRdb lists only in-frame clones, some missing. Of 70,000 to 85,000 clones in the sample, around 82% were seen once. V was cut by 6 bases and J by 7 bases, with 15 bases left in between. CDR3 length: 14 residues. Germline V gives CDR1 SGHAT, CDR2 FQNNGV. This clonotype originated in an adult who received the AZD1222 COVID-19 vaccine. This chain connects TRBV11-2 to TRBJ1-4, with D hard to call. Sequenced material: peripheral blood, taken 28 days after the second AZD1222 dose. CDR3 loop: CASRSVGFGEKLFF. The DNA for the CDR3 is TGTGCCAGCAGATCGGTGGGGTTCGGTGAAAAACTGTTTTTT.